The sequence of this T cell receptor (gamma chain) was determined in a study of intestinal T cells in coeliac disease (dated by TCRdb to 2018 to 2020). For the wider study: In the TRG cohort, the mean age of coeliac patients was 15 to 16 years compared with 50 to 65 years for controls, so the coeliac patients were much younger than the controls. A second, larger TCR-gamma (TRG) cohort included duodenal biopsies from roughly 36 coeliac disease patients and approximately 23 non-coeliac controls. In the TCR-delta (TRD) cohort, there were duodenal biopsies from around eleven coeliac disease patients and around eleven non-coeliac controls.

CDR1 and CDR2 are read off the germline V gene as EGSNGY and YDSYNSKV. V is pruned by 0 bases and J by 10 bases, leaving 0 bases of the junction without a gene match. The CDR3 runs 10 residues from the cysteine to the phenylalanine. Kept here is only the CDR3 DNA, which spans 30 bases and is read in frame from base 1. The paper as a whole reports these results and caveats: FFPE-derived DNA was found to be relatively degraded, and loss of a proportion of TCR sequences in each sample was likely caused by this degradation. A significant age difference was observed between coeliac and control groups, although significant classification was not yielded by an age-split analysis. All 20 or so biopsies in training were correctly classified by TRD kmer-based clustering, and a leave-one-out accuracy of around 89% was reported. Of around 54 biopsies, 51 (about 94%) were correctly classified by TRG clustering, which had a reported leave-one-out accuracy of about 87%. Repeated CDR3 amino acid sequences could not be distinguished from PCR duplicates in the analysis.

The library was made by multiplex PCR. This sample was sequenced with an Ion Torrent PGM. The LymphoTrack kit, which has primers carrying Illumina adapters, was used to amplify TRG repertoires from roughly 200 ng of biopsy DNA. TRG amplicons were cleaned up with AMPure XP beads, measured on a 2100 Bioanalyzer, and combined in equimolar amounts. TRG libraries were sequenced on an Ion PGM instrument. The paper's data handling went like this. FastX discarded any read in which over 10% of nucleotides had a quality score below the third quartile for that patient. Alignment of reads was performed with IMGT/HighV-QUEST so that V, D and J genes were assigned, CDR3 regions were identified and functionality was assessed. Sequences were converted to amino acids, and every sequence predicted to be non-functional was removed. CDR3s were split into kmers with and without positional annotation, PCA was performed on kmer frequencies, and samples were clustered using all 1023 combinations of PCs 1-10. Classification was validated by leave-one-out cross-validation, in which parameters were re-optimised on the remaining samples each time. Using the vegan R package, Shannon diversity was calculated from repeated random subsamples whose size matched the lowest read count. Clonotypes were called again by TCRdb from the public reads via CATT, and duplicate nucleotide sequences were then merged into one entry. The V and J calls reflect TCRdb's pipeline rather than the authors' work. Across this sample there are about 1,800 gamma-chain clones, with 40% to 55% seen only once. Jointly, the top ten make up 7.3% of the sample.

Genomic DNA was extracted with the QIAamp DNA FFPE tissue kit from ten 5-um FFPE scrolls per case. To test whether coeliac disease can be classified from the TCR repertoire, the study used fully anonymised formalin-fixed paraffin-embedded duodenal biopsies that were not needed for diagnosis. This clone came up a few times. The target of this receptor is not known. Base quality data are lacking; no much larger clone is found one base away. The receptor comes from a human donor with celiac disease. The sample comprised a duodenal biopsy. Here the chain combines TRGV2 and TRGJ1 or TRGJ2. CDR3 region: CATWDGKKLF. The nucleotide sequence is given as TGTGCCACCTGGGACGGGAAGAAACTCTTT.